Included here is one T cell receptor beta chain sequence, with context. Its antigen is as yet unknown. The data belong to a study of memory CD4+ T cells and cytomegalovirus serostatus. Whole-study context: Donors were healthy Belgian adults, fewer than ten CMV seropositive and about two dozen seronegative. Study-wide results and limits: Median bootstrapped AUC for CMV status was about 0.95 originally, approximately 0.91 US-trained.

Single viable CD3+CD4+CD8-CD45RO+ cells were sorted as the memory CD4+ T cells. CDR3 length: 12 amino acids. Germline V gene data show CDR1 as SQVTM and CDR2 as ANQGSEA. Between the trimmed V and J ends, which lost 3 bases and 3 bases, there was a span of 8 bases. Per the original data handling: Out-of-frame sequences were removed, leaving some 2 million distinct TCRbeta sequences. The table came from immunoSEQ multiplex PCR; TCRdb's copy has only in-frame clones and leaves some out. V, J and clone size were drawn from that table, and D and trimming were deduced from the DNA. The top ten clones hold roughly 4.7% of a sample with tens of thousands of clones, more than 75% of them seen once.

This TCR was recovered from an adult in good health and CMV-seropositive. The rearrangement links TRBV29-1 to TRBJ1-1; D remains unclear. Sequencing was done on a sample of memory CD4+ T cells from blood. The CDR3 protein is CSVEGGDTEAFF. The CDR3 nucleotides are TGCAGCGTTGAGGGAGGAGACACTGAAGCTTTCTTT.